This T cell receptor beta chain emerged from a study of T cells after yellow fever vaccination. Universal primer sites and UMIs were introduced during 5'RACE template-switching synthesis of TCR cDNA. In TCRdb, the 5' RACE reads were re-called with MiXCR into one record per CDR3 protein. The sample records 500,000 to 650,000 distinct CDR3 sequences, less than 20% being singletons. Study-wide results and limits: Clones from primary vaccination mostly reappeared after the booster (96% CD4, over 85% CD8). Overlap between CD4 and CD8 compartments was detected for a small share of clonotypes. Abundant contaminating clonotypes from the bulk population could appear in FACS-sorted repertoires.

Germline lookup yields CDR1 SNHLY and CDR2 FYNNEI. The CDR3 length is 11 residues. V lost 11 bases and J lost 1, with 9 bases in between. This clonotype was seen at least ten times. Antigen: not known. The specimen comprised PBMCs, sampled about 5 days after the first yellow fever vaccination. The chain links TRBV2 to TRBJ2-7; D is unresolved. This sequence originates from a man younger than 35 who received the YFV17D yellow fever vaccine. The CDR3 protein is CAGQSSYEQYF. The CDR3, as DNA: TGTGCCGGCCAGAGTTCCTACGAGCAGTACTTC.